This T cell receptor beta chain was recovered during a study of cytomegalovirus exposure and HLA in healthy donors. Study outcomes and limitations: The classifier reportedly diagnosed cytomegalovirus status with high specificity and sensitivity. The study flagged 150 to 200 TCR beta chains as cytomegalovirus-associated.

The donors (healthy individuals) were bone marrow donors. The PCR employed 60 Vbeta primers together with 13 Jbeta primers. Authors' methods: Around 9.9 million shared chains were among the about 80 million unique TCR beta chains that a later analysis counted. Repertoires were generated with immunoSEQ multiplex PCR, while TCRdb's copy carries only in-frame clones and drops some. V, J and clone size reflect that table, while D and trimming were determined from the DNA. The table records more than 130,000 clones, around three quarters of them present only once. To note about this clone: As yet, its antigen is unknown.

Sequenced material: PBMCs. The TCR was taken from a man between 40 and 49 years old in good health and CMV-seropositive.

The CDR3 loop reads CASSQDRDRGYNEQFF. The DNA for the CDR3 is TGTGCCAGCAGCCAAGATCGGGACAGGGGCTACAATGAGCAGTTCTTC. The chain joins TRBV4-2 to TRBJ2-1, with 10 bases fitting TRBD1. Germline values: CDR1 LGHNA, CDR2 YNFKEQ. V shed 0 bases and J 3 bases; nucleotides not matched to a gene: 2. CDR3 length equals 16 residues.